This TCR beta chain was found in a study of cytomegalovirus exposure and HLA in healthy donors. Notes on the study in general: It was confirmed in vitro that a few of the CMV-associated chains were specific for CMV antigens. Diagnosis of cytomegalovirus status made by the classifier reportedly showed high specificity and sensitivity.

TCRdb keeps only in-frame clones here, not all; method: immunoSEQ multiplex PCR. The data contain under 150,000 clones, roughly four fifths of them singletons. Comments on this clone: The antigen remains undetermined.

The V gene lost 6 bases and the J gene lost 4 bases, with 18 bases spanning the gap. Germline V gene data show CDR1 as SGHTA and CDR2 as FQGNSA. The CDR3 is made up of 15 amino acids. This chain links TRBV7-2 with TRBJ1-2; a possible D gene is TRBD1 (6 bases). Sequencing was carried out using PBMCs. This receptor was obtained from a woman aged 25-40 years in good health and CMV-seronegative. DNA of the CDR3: TGTGCCAGCAGTCGACGAGAAGACAGGACCTATGGCTACACCTTC. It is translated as CASSRREDRTYGYTF.